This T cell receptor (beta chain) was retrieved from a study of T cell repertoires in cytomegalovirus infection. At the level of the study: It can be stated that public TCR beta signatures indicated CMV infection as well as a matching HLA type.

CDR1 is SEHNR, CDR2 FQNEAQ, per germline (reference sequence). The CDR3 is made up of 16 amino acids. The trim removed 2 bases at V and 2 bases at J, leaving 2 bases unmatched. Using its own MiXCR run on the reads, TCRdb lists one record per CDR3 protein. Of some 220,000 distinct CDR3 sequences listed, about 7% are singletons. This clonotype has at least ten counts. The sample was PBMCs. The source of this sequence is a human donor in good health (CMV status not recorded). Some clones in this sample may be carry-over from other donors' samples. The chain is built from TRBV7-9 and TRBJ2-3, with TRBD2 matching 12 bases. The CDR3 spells CASSLRTSGVTDTQYF. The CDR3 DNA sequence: TGTGCCAGCAGCTTACGGACTAGCGGGGTCACAGATACGCAGTATTTT.